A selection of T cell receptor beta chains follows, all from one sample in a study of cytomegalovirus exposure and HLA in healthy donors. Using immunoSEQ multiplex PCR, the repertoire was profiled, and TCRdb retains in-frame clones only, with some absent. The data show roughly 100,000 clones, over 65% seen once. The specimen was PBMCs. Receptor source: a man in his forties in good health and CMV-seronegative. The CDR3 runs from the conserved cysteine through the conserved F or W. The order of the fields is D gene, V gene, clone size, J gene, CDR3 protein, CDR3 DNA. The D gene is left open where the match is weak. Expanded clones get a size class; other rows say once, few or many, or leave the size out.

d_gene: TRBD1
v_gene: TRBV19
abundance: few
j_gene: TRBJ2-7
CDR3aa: CASSIVIGTGTYEQYF
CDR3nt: TGTGCCAGTAGTATCGTCATCGGGACAGGGACCTACGAGCAGTACTTC

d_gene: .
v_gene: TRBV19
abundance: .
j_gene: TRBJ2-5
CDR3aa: CASSPLTGYQETQYF
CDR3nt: TGTGCCAGTAGCCCACTCACGGGGTACCAAGAGACCCAGTACTTC

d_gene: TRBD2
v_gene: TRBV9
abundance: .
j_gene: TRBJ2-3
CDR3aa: CASSLRGTSGGQFTDTQYF
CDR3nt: TGTGCCAGCAGCCTTAGAGGGACTAGCGGGGGCCAATTCACAGATACGCAGTATTTT

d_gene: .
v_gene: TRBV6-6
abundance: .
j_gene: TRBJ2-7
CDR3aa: CASSSQSYEQYF
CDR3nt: TGTGCCAGCAGCTCACAGTCCTACGAGCAGTACTTC

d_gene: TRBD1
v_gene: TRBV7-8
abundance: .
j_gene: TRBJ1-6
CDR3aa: CASSLAGTGGSPLHF
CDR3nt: TGTGCCAGCAGCTTAGCGGGGACAGGGGGATCACCCCTCCACTTT

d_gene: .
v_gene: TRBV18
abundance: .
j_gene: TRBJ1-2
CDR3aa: CASSQTRGDNYGYTF
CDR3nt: TGTGCCAGCTCACAAACCCGGGGTGATAACTATGGCTACACCTTC

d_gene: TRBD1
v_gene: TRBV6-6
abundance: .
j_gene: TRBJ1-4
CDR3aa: CASRDRGATNEKLFF
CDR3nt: TGTGCCAGCAGGGACAGGGGGGCAACTAATGAAAAACTGTTTTTT

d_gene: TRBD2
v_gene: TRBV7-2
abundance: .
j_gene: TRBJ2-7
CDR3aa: CASSYNGGGPEQYF
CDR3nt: TGTGCCAGCAGCTACAACGGGGGGGGCCCCGAGCAGTACTTC

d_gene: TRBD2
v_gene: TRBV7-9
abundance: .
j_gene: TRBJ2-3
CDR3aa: CASSLAPSGSTDTQYF
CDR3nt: TGTGCCAGCAGCTTAGCGCCTAGCGGTAGCACAGATACGCAGTATTTT

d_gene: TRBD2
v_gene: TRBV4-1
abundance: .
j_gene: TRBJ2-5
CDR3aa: CASSQVLGGASEETQYF
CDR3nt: TGCGCCAGCAGCCAAGTCCTGGGAGGGGCATCCGAAGAGACCCAGTACTTC

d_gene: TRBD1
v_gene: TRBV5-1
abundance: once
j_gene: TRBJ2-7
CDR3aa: CASSSGTEFSYEQYF
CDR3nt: TGCGCCAGCAGCTCCGGGACAGAGTTCTCCTACGAGCAGTACTTC

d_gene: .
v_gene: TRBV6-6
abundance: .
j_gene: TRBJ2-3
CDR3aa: CASSFAGGFTDTQYF
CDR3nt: TGTGCCAGCAGTTTCGCAGGGGGGTTTACAGATACGCAGTATTTT

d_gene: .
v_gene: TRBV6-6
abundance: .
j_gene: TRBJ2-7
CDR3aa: CASALTGSTYEQYF
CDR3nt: TGTGCCAGCGCCCTTACGGGGTCTACCTACGAGCAGTACTTC

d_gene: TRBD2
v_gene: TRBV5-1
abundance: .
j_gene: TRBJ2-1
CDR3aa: CASSSGLAGGAEQFF
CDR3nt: TGCGCCAGCAGCTCGGGACTAGCGGGGGGGGCAGAGCAGTTCTTC

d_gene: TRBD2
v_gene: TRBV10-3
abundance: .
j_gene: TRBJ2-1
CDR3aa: CAISESLAGASYNEQFF
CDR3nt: TGTGCCATCAGTGAGTCCCTAGCGGGGGCGTCCTACAATGAGCAGTTCTTC

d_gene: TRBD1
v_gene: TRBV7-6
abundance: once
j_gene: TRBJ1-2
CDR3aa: CASSLGVRAGGNYGYTF
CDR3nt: TGTGCCAGCAGCTTAGGCGTTCGGGCAGGGGGCAACTATGGCTACACCTTC

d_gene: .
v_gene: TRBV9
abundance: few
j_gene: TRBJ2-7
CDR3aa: CASKRRTLYEQYF
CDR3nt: TGTGCCAGCAAGCGGCGAACCCTCTACGAGCAGTACTTC

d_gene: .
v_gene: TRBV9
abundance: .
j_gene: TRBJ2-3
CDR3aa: CASSVLSGSTDTQYF
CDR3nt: TGTGCCAGCAGCGTACTGAGCGGCAGCACAGATACGCAGTATTTT

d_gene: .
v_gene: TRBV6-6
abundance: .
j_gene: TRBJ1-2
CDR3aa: CASSYFQGGGYGYTF
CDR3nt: TGTGCCAGCAGTTACTTTCAGGGCGGCGGATATGGCTACACCTTC

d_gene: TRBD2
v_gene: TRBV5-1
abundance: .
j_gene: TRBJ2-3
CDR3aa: CASSERLAGGTTDTQYF
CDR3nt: TGCGCCAGCAGCGAGCGACTAGCGGGGGGGACCACAGATACGCAGTATTTT

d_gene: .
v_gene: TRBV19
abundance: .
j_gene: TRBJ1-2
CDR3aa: CASSILLRLDTATGGYTF
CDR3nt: TGTGCCAGTAGTATCCTCCTCCGACTGGACACCGCCACTGGTGGCTACACCTTC

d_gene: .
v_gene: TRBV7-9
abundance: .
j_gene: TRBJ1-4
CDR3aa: CASSSGGEKLFF
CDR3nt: TGTGCCAGCAGCTCAGGCGGGGAAAAACTGTTTTTT

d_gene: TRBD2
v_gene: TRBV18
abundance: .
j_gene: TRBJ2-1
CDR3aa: CASSPPWTSGGARGENEQFF
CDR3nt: TGTGCCAGCTCACCACCCTGGACTAGCGGGGGGGCCAGGGGTGAGAATGAGCAGTTCTTC

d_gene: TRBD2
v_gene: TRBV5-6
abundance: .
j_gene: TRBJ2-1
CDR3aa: CASSVTSGGNYNEQFF
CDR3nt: TGTGCCAGCAGCGTAACTAGCGGGGGTAACTACAATGAGCAGTTCTTC

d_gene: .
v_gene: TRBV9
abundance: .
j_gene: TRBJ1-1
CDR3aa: CASGSNTEAFF
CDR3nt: TGTGCCTCAGGCAGCAACACTGAAGCTTTCTTT

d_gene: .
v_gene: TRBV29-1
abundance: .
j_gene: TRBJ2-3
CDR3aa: CSVEESDTQYF
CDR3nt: TGCAGCGTTGAGGAGTCAGATACGCAGTATTTT

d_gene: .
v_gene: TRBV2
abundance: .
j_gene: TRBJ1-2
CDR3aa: CASTGGGTGYGYTF
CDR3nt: TGTGCCAGCACGGGGGGGGGTACGGGCTATGGCTACACCTTC

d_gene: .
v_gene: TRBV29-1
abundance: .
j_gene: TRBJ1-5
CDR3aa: CSVEREPPQHF
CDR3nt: TGCAGCGTTGAAAGAGAGCCGCCCCAGCATTTT

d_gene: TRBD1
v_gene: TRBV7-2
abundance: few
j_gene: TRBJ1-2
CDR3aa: CASSSGQGVYGYTF
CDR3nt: TGTGCCAGCAGCTCGGGACAGGGGGTCTATGGCTACACCTTC

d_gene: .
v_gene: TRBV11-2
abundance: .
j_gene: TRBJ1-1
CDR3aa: CASSLAAPRQVNTEAFF
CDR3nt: TGTGCCAGCAGCTTAGCGGCCCCCAGACAGGTGAACACTGAAGCTTTCTTT

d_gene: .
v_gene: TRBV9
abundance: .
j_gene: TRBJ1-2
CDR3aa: CASSSQTRGWGYGYTF
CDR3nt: TGTGCCAGCAGCTCCCAGACTAGGGGTTGGGGCTATGGCTACACCTTC